Following are 32 T cell receptor beta chains from one sample sequenced in a study of blood T cell repertoires in COVID-19. Clones were read by immunoSEQ multiplex PCR, and TCRdb kept only the in-frame ones, dropping some. The sample comprises 200,000 or so clones, roughly 79% of which are singletons, and roughly 12% rests with the top ten. Sequenced material: peripheral blood. The source of these receptors is a woman of 80 years or more with COVID-19, enrolled during active disease.

The chain uses TRBV18 and TRBJ1-5, with D unclear. Germline V CDR1 and CDR2: KGHSH, LQKENI. V was pared by 5 bases and J by 9 bases, with 14 bases between. This CDR3 has 13 residues. CDR3 DNA sequence: TGTGCCAGCTCAGTAGGACGGGATTGGCCCCAGCATTTT. Its protein is CASSVGRDWPQHF.

The genes are TRBV4-3 and TRBJ2-7; tentative D call: TRBD1 (6 bases). V lost 4 bases and J 3 bases, leaving 19 bases between the germline ends. Germline V gives CDR1 LGHNA, CDR2 YSLEER. The CDR3 contains 16 residues. The CDR3 is CASSLRWNSGDYEQYF. The CDR3 DNA reads TGCGCCAGCAGCCTTCGGTGGAACTCAGGGGACTACGAGCAGTACTTC.

The chain couples TRBV16 to TRBJ1-2; D perhaps matches TRBD1 (6 bases). The CDR3 extends over 15 amino acids. Germline assignment: CDR1 KGHSY and CDR2 FQNENV. The ends were cut back, 4 bases at V and 0 bases at J, with 12 bases in the middle. DNA for the CDR3: TGTGCCAGCAGCCCGACGACAGGAGCTAACTATGGCTACACCTTC. Protein sequence: CASSPTTGANYGYTF.

This rearrangement joins TRBV2 to TRBJ2-6; TRBD1 might be the D (5 bases). From germline, CDR1 is SNHLY and CDR2 FYNNEI. With 6 bases removed from V and 1 base from J, the gap between germline ends came to 16 bases. This CDR3 spans 17 amino acids. The CDR3 DNA is TGTGCCAGCAGACGACAGAAGGGAAGGTCTGGGGCCAACGTCCTGACTTTC. Amino acid sequence: CASRRQKGRSGANVLTF.

The CDR3 DNA sequence: TGTGCCAGCAGTTTACGGGACAGAGTAGATACGCAGTATTTT. Its translation is CASSLRDRVDTQYF. The genes are TRBV27 and TRBJ2-3, with TRBD1 identical over 7 bases. Trimming at V came to 2 bases and at J to 5 bases, leaving 4 bases not matched to a gene. This CDR3 contains 14 residues. Per germline, CDR1 MNHEY and CDR2 SMNVEV (reference sequence).

The gene calls are TRBV7-2 and TRBJ2-7; 10 bases map to TRBD2. The germline V gene encodes CDR1 SGHTA and CDR2 FQGNSA. Trimming removed 1 base from V and 7 bases from J; junction bases left unmatched: 7. This CDR3 has 15 residues. The CDR3 is CASSLGPAGGREQYF. In nucleotides, the CDR3 is TGTGCCAGCAGCTTAGGTCCAGCGGGAGGGCGTGAGCAGTACTTC.

The chain combines TRBV7-2 with TRBJ1-6; 8 bases line up with TRBD1. Unmatched junction bases numbered 5, after V lost 5 bases and J lost 5 bases. The V gene's germline CDR1 is SGHTA and CDR2 FQGNSA. This CDR3 spans 15 amino acids. The CDR3 sequence: CASSRMTGDNSPLHF. The CDR3 nucleotides read TGTGCCAGCAGCCGGATGACAGGGGATAATTCACCCCTCCACTTT.

V and J are TRBV5-1 and TRBJ2-1, with TRBD2 matching 8 bases. This CDR3 region has 16 residues. The ends lost 3 bases at V and 6 bases at J; junction bases unmatched: 11. Germline V gene data show CDR1 as SGHRS and CDR2 as YFSETQ. The chain's CDR3 is CASSYFSGGQGNEQFF. In DNA, the CDR3 is TGCGCCAGCAGCTACTTTTCGGGGGGGCAAGGCAATGAGCAGTTCTTC.

This clone was recorded once. J is TRBJ2-1 and V is TRBV27; no reliable D call. V gave up 6 bases and J gave up 4 bases, with 13 bases separating them. The germline V gene encodes CDR1 MNHEY and CDR2 SMNVEV (reference sequence). CDR3 length: 14 amino acids. CDR3 residues: CASSPQTTYNEQFF. CDR3 DNA sequence: TGTGCCAGCAGCCCACAGACCACGTACAATGAGCAGTTCTTC.

The rearrangement uses TRBV5-1 and TRBJ2-3, with TRBD2 as a possible D gene (8 bases). Germline loops: CDR1 SGHRS, CDR2 YFSETQ. Trimming removed 4 bases from V and 14 bases from J, with 29 bases in between. The CDR3 covers 16 residues. The CDR3, as DNA: TGCGCCAGCAGCCCGGACAGGAAGAAAATGGAGGCGGGAGGGTATTTT. It translates to CASSPDRKKMEAGGYF.

The rearrangement uses TRBV11-3 and TRBJ2-1, with 10 nucleotides matching TRBD2. The CDR3 totals 15 residues. Germline CDR1 and CDR2: SGHNT and YENEEA. V shed 5 bases and J 4 bases; nucleotides not matched to a gene: 5. The CDR3 sequence: CASSRGTSAYNEQFF. Here the CDR3 DNA reads TGTGCCAGCAGCCGTGGGACTAGCGCTTACAATGAGCAGTTCTTC.

This chain joins TRBV14 and TRBJ2-3, with a possible D match to TRBD1 (5 bases). Trimming pared 2 bases from V and 2 bases from J, leaving 8 bases between. CDR1 and CDR2 from the germline V gene are SGHDN and FVKESK. This CDR3 has 14 amino acids. CDR3 sequence: CASSQRQFTDTQYF. For the CDR3, the DNA is TGTGCCAGCAGCCAACGACAGTTCACAGATACGCAGTATTTT. Complete variable domain (other parts from reference TRBV14 and TRBJ2-3): EAGVTQFPSHSVIEKGQTVTLRCDPISGHDNLYWYRRVMGKEIKFLLHFVKESKQDESGMPNNRFLAERTGGTYSTLKVQPAELEDSGVYFCASSQRQFTDTQYFGPGTRLTVL.

This chain connects TRBV30 to TRBJ2-3; D call uncertain. Trimming took 3 bases from V and 0 from J, leaving 7 bases between them. Germline-derived CDR1 and CDR2 are GTSNPN and SVGIG (reference sequence). The CDR3 is 13 amino acids. CDR3 in amino acids: CAWRAPSTDTQYF. In DNA, the CDR3 is TGTGCCTGGAGAGCCCCCAGCACAGATACGCAGTATTTT.

V gene TRBV3-1 (or the pseudogene TRBV3-2) combines with J gene TRBJ1-1; D not resolved. Germline V CDR1 and CDR2: LGHDT, YNNKEL (reference sequence). The CDR3 totals 13 residues. V was pared by 4 bases and J by 8 bases, with 14 bases between. For the CDR3, the DNA is TGTGCCAGCAGCCCCTTCTCCCGAGGGGAAGCTTTCTTT. Amino acid sequence: CASSPFSRGEAFF.

The J gene is TRBJ2-5, the V gene TRBV28; TRBD2 matches 10 bases. J was trimmed by 5 bases and V by 1 base; bases with no gene match: 7. CDR1 is MDHEN, CDR2 SYDVKM, per germline. The CDR3 runs 16 residues. DNA of the CDR3: TGTGCCAGCAGTTTATATCTAGCGGGAGAATCGGAGACCCAGTACTTC. Encoded protein: CASSLYLAGESETQYF.

The chain combines TRBV18 with TRBJ2-2, with a weak D call TRBD1 (6 bases). This CDR3 region has 15 residues. Trimming removed 3 bases at V and 1 base at J, with 9 bases between. Germline V lookup: CDR1 KGHSH, CDR2 LQKENI. CDR3 loop: CASSPPGQNTGELFF. CDR3 nucleotide sequence: TGTGCCAGCTCACCGCCGGGACAGAACACCGGGGAGCTGTTTTTT.

The chain combines TRBV6-2 or TRBV6-3 with TRBJ2-2; tentative D call: TRBD1 (5 bases). CDR3 length: 15 amino acids. Germline loops: CDR1 MNHEY, CDR2 SVGEGT. Trimming removed 3 bases from V and 4 bases from J, with 12 bases in between. The CDR3 sequence: CASSYYGHVTGELFF. CDR3 in DNA: TGTGCCAGCAGTTATTATGGACATGTCACCGGGGAGCTGTTTTTT.

This sequence joins TRBV5-6 and TRBJ2-7; 11 nucleotides agree with TRBD2. The V gene end was trimmed by 3 bases and the J gene end by 3 bases; junction bases not matched to a gene: 5. CDR3 size: 15 residues. Germline V CDR1 and CDR2: SGHDT, YYEEEE. The CDR3 region has the DNA TGTGCCAGCAGCTCGCTAGCGGGGGGCCACTACGAGCAGTACTTC. Translating it yields CASSSLAGGHYEQYF.

The V and J genes are TRBV7-3 and TRBJ2-2, with 9 positions matching TRBD1. The CDR3 loop spans 18 amino acids. Germline-derived CDR1 and CDR2 are SGHTA and FQGTGA. Trimming at V came to 2 bases and at J to 4 bases, leaving 11 bases not matched to a gene. This CDR3 reads CASSLSPSGTGSTGELFF. For the CDR3, the DNA is TGTGCCAGCAGCTTATCTCCCTCAGGGACAGGGAGCACCGGGGAGCTGTTTTTT. Full variable domain (outside the CDR3, taken from reference TRBV7-3 and TRBJ2-2): GAGVSQTPSNKVTEKGKYVELRCDPISGHTALYWYRQSLGQGPEFLIYFQGTGAADDSGLPNDRFFAVRPEGSVSTLKIQRTERGDSAVYLCASSLSPSGTGSTGELFFGEGSRLTVL.

The V gene is TRBV6-5, the J gene TRBJ1-6; perhaps TRBD1 as D (5 bases). CDR1 and CDR2 (germline): MNHEY, SVGAGI. CDR3 length: 14 amino acids. Trimming left V 2 bases short and J 5 bases short, with 7 bases between. The CDR3 loop is CASSYGGDNSPLHF. As DNA, the CDR3 is TGTGCCAGCAGTTACGGGGGGGATAATTCACCCCTCCACTTT.

This chain uses TRBV9 with TRBJ1-3; no firm D call. This CDR3 is 15 amino acids long. Germline V gene lookup returns CDR1 SGDLS and CDR2 YYNGEE. Trimming pared 0 bases from V and 4 bases from J, leaving 11 bases between. The CDR3 is CASSVVAGLGNTIYF. The DNA for the CDR3 is TGTGCCAGCAGCGTAGTAGCGGGGTTAGGAAACACCATATATTTT.

J is TRBJ2-7 and V is TRBV6-2 or TRBV6-3; 11 nucleotides agree with TRBD2. The V and J ends lost 2 bases and 4 bases, in that order; junction bases with no gene match: 10. Germline values: CDR1 MNHEY, CDR2 SVGEGT. CDR3 length: 17 residues. The CDR3 nucleotides are TGTGCCAGCAGTTACCCGCTAGCGGGGGGCCGAAAGTACGAGCAGTACTTC. Encoded protein: CASSYPLAGGRKYEQYF.

The rearrangement uses TRBV10-3 and TRBJ1-1; D is unresolved. This CDR3 contains 12 residues. The V end was cut by 3 bases, the J end by 6 bases, with 8 bases between. CDR1 and CDR2 (germline): ENHRY, SYGVKD. In DNA, the CDR3 is TGTGCCATCAGTGATGAGGGATCTGAAGCTTTCTTT. Translating gives CAISDEGSEAFF.

The chain links TRBV14 to TRBJ2-3; no firm D call. Germline CDR1 is SGHDN and CDR2 is FVKESK. Trimming removed 4 bases from V and 6 bases from J, with 11 bases in between. This CDR3 has 13 residues. CDR3 nucleotides: TGTGCCAGCAGCCGCTATACCGGGGATACGCAGTATTTT. Translating gives CASSRYTGDTQYF.

The chain has TRBV7-9 and TRBJ2-1, with 7 positions matching TRBD1. Germline V gene lookup returns CDR1 SEHNR and CDR2 FQNEAQ (reference sequence). The CDR3 covers 15 residues. V lost 1 base and J lost 4; bases outside the gene matches: 4. The CDR3 DNA reads TGTGCCAGCAGCTTAGGGCAGGGGGTATACAATGAGCAGTTCTTC. As protein: CASSLGQGVYNEQFF.

The chain links TRBV7-2 to TRBJ2-7, with D perhaps matching TRBD2 (5 bases). CDR1 and CDR2 (germline): SGHTA, FQGNSA. The CDR3 is made up of 13 amino acids. V was shortened by 1 base and J by 6 bases, with 10 bases between the two germline ends. Here the CDR3 DNA reads TGTGCCAGCAGCTTAGGGGGTAGCGCCGAGCAGTACTTC. It encodes CASSLGGSAEQYF.

The J gene is TRBJ2-7, the V gene TRBV28, with a possible D match to TRBD1 (6 bases). Germline V gene lookup returns CDR1 MDHEN and CDR2 SYDVKM. The CDR3 covers 15 residues. V was clipped by 6 bases and J by 1 base, with 16 bases between them. In DNA form, the CDR3 reads TGTGCCAGCAGCTCGACAGGAGCGACGTCCTACGAGCAGTACTTC. Encoded protein: CASSSTGATSYEQYF. The full variable domain, with the rest looked up from reference TRBV28 and TRBJ2-7, is DVKVTQSSRYLVKRTGEKVFLECVQDMDHENMFWYRQDPGLGLRLIYFSYDVKMKEKGDIPEGYSVSREKKERFSLILESASTNQTSMYLCASSSTGATSYEQYFGPGTRLTVT.

The chain has TRBV6-6 and TRBJ1-5; TRBD1 agrees at 9 bases. The germline V gene has CDR1 MNHNY and CDR2 SVGAGI (reference sequence). The CDR3 extends over 17 amino acids. With 5 bases clipped from V and 3 bases from J, the junction kept 11 bases outside the gene matches. Here the CDR3 DNA reads TGTGCCAGCAGTCCCCCGGGACAGGGAATTATCAATCAGCCCCAGCATTTT. Translating it yields CASSPPGQGIINQPQHF.

V gene TRBV15 combines with J gene TRBJ2-1, with 9 bases lining up with TRBD1. The V gene's germline CDR1 is LNHNV and CDR2 YYDKDF (reference sequence). This CDR3 contains 14 residues. The J segment lost 5 bases and the V segment lost 7 bases, leaving 6 bases of the junction unmatched. CDR3 amino acids: CATTRDRDHNEQFF. The CDR3 nucleotides are TGTGCCACCACCAGGGACAGGGATCACAATGAGCAGTTCTTC.

This clone came up once. This chain connects TRBV5-1 to TRBJ2-1; 10 bases line up with TRBD2. The V and J ends lost 0 bases and 8 bases, in that order; junction bases with no gene match: 5. CDR3 length: 15 residues. Germline V gene data show CDR1 as SGHRS and CDR2 as YFSETQ. The CDR3 DNA follows: TGCGCCAGCAGCTTGGGTTTGCTAGCGGGAGATGAGCAGTTCTTC. This codes for CASSLGLLAGDEQFF.

The chain has TRBV28 and TRBJ2-2; 8 bases agree with TRBD2. V was pared by 7 bases and J by 1 base, with 5 bases of the junction left unmatched. This CDR3 comprises 15 residues. Germline V lookup: CDR1 MDHEN, CDR2 SYDVKM. The CDR3 nucleotides are TGTGCCAGCACCACGAGCGGGGGGAACACCGGGGAGCTGTTTTTT. Translated: CASTTSGGNTGELFF.

This clone appeared a few times. The rearrangement uses TRBV2 and TRBJ2-1; possibly TRBD2 for D (6 bases). Germline V lookup: CDR1 SNHLY, CDR2 FYNNEI. The CDR3 has 13 residues. The V and J ends lost 0 bases and 14 bases respectively, with 14 bases between them. The CDR3 is CASSEARRDREFF. CDR3 coding DNA: TGTGCCAGCAGTGAAGCTCGGCGGGACCGGGAGTTCTTC.